At least ten counts were recorded for the clone carrying this TCR beta chain. The CDR3 extends over 15 amino acids. J lost 7 bases, V lost 6 bases, and 12 bases had no gene match. Germline V gives CDR1 MNHEY, CDR2 SVGEGT. TCRdb re-analysed the 5' RACE reads in MiXCR, keeping a single row per CDR3 protein. Of about 21,000 distinct CDR3 sequences in the sample, 5.5% to 8% were seen once. The data are from a study of neurological immune-mediated disorders. Source material: CD8+ T cells from blood. V is TRBV6-2 or TRBV6-3 and J is TRBJ1-5, with 7 bases that match TRBD1. The source of this sequence is a man between 18 and 35 years old in good health. CDR3 bases: TGTGCCAGCAGCTCCTCGGGACAGAACAACCAGCCCCAGCATTTT. Translating gives CASSSSGQNNQPQHF.